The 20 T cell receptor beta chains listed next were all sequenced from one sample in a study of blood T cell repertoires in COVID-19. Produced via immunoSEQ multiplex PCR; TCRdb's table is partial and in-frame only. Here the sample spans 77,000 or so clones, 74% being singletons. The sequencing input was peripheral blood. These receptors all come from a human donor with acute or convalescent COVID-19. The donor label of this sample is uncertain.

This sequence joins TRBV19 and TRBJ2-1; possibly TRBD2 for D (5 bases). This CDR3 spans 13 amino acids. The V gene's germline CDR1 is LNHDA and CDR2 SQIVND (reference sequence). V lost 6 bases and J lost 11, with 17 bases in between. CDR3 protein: CASRNSAVDKQFF. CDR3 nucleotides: TGTGCCAGTAGAAATAGCGCCGTCGATAAGCAGTTCTTC.

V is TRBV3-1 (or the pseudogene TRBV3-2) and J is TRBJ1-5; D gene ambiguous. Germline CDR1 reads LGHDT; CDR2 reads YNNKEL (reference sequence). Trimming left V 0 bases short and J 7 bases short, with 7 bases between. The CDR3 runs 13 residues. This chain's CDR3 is CASSQDIRQPQHF. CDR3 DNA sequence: TGTGCCAGCAGCCAAGATATCCGGCAGCCCCAGCATTTT.

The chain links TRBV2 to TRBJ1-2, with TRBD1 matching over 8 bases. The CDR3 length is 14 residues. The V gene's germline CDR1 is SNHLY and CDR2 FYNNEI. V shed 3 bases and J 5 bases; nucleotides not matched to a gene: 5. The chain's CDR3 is CASSDQTGVYGYTF. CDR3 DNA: TGTGCCAGCAGTGACCAGACAGGGGTTTATGGCTACACCTTC.

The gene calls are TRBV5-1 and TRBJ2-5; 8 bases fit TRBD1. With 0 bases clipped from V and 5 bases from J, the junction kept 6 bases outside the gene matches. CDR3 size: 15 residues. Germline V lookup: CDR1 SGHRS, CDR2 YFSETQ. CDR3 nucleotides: TGCGCCAGCAGCTTGGCGCAGGGGGCAGAGGAGACCCAGTACTTC. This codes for CASSLAQGAEETQYF.

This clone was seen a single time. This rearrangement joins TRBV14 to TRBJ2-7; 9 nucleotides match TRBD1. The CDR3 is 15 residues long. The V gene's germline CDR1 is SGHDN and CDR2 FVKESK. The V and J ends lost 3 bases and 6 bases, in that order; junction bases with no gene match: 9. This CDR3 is CASSHTRTGAGEQYF. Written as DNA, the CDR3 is TGTGCCAGCAGCCACACGAGGACAGGGGCCGGCGAGCAGTACTTC.

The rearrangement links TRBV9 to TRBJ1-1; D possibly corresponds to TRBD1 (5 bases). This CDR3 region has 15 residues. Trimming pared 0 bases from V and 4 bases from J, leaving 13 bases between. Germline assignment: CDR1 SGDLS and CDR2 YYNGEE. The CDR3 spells CASSVEAGGSTEAFF. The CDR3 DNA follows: TGTGCCAGCAGCGTAGAAGCGGGGGGGAGCACTGAAGCTTTCTTT.

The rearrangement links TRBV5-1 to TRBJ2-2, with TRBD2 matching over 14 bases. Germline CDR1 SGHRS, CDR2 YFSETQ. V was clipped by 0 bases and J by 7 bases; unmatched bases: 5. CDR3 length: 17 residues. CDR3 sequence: CASSLAGTSGSGGELFF. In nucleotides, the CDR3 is TGCGCCAGCAGCTTGGCGGGGACTAGCGGGAGTGGCGGGGAGCTGTTTTTT.

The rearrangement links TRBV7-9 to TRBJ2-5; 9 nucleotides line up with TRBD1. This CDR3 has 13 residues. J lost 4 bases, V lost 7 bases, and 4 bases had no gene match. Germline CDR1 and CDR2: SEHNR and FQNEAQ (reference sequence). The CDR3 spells CASIRQGGETQYF. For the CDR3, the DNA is TGTGCCAGCATACGACAGGGGGGAGAGACCCAGTACTTC.

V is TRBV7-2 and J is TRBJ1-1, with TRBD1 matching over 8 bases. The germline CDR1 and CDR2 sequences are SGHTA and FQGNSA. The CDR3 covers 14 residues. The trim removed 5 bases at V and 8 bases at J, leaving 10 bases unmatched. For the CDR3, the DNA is TGTGCCAGCAGCAGGACCCAGGGGGCGGCGGAAGCTTTCTTT. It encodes CASSRTQGAAEAFF.

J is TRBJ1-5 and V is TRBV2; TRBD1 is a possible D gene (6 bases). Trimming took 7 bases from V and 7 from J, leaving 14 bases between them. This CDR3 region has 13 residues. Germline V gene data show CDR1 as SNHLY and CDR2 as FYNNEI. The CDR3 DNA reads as TGTGCCAGCAATGGAGGGGGGGTGCAGCCCCAGCATTTT. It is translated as CASNGGGVQPQHF.

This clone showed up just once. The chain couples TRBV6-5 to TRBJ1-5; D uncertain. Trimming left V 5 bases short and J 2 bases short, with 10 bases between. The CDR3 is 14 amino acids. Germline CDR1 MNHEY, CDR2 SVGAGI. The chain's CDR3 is CASSSRLGNQPQHF. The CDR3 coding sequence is TGTGCCAGCAGTAGTCGGTTGGGCAATCAGCCCCAGCATTTT.

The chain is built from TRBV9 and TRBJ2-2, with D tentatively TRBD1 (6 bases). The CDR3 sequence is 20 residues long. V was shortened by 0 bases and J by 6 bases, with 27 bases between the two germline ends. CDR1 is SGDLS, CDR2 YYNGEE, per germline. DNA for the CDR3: TGTGCCAGCAGCGTAGTGCTGCAACCGGGACATCCTATTCGGGCCGGGGAGCTGTTTTTT. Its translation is CASSVVLQPGHPIRAGELFF.

The CDR3 loop is CASSYPQGAGQPQHF. CDR3 in DNA: TGTGCCAGCAGTTACCCACAGGGGGCCGGACAGCCCCAGCATTTT. The chain carries TRBV6-2 or TRBV6-3 and TRBJ1-5, with 9 nucleotides matching TRBD1. The CDR3 covers 15 residues. Per the germline V gene, CDR1 is MNHEY and CDR2 is SVGEGT. V was clipped by 2 bases and J by 7 bases; unmatched bases: 6.

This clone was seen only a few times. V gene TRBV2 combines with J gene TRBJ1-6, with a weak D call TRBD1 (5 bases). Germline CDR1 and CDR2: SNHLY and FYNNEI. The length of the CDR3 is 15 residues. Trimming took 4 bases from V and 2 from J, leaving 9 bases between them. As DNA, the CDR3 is TGTGCCAGCAGTGGGAGGGGCCCCTATAATTCACCCCTCCACTTT. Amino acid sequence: CASSGRGPYNSPLHF.

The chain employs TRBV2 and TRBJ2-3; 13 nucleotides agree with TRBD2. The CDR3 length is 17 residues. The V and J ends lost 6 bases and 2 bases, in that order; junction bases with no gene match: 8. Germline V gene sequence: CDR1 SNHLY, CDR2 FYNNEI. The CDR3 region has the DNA TGTGCCAGCAGGCGAGAAGGACTAGCGGGGGTCACAGATACGCAGTATTTT. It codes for CASRREGLAGVTDTQYF.

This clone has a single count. The CDR3 is CASSPGTPRAGELFF. CDR3 in DNA: TGCGCCAGCAGTCCCGGGACTCCTAGGGCCGGGGAGCTGTTTTTT. The gene calls are TRBV23-1 and TRBJ2-2; D is perhaps TRBD2 (6 bases). TRBV23-1 belongs to the ORF category, with a function that is uncertain. Trimming removed 4 bases from V and 6 bases from J, with 15 bases in between. The CDR3 loop spans 15 amino acids.

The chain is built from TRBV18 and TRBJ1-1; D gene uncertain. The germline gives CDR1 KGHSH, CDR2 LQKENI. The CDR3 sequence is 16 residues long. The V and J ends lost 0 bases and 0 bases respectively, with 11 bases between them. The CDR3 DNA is TGTGCCAGCTCACCACCCCGCGGAGGTATGAACACTGAAGCTTTCTTT. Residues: CASSPPRGGMNTEAFF.

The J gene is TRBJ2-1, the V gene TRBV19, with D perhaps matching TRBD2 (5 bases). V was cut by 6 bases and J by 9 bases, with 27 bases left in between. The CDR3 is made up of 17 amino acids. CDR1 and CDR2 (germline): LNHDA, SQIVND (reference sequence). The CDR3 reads CASSHPRTPGVKSEQFF. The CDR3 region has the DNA TGTGCCAGTAGCCACCCCCGGACTCCTGGGGTTAAATCTGAGCAGTTCTTC.

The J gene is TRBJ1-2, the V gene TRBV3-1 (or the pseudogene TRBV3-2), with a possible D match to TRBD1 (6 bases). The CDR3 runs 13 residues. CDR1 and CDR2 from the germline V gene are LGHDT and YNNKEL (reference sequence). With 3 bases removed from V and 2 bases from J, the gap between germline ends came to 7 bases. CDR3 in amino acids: CASSHTGNYGYTF. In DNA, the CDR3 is TGTGCCAGCAGCCATACAGGGAACTATGGCTACACCTTC.

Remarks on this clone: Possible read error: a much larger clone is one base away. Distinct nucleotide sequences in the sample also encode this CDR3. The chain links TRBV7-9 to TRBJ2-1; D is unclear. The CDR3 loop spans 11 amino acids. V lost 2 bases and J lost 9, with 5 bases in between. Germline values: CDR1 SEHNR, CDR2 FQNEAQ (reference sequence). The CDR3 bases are TGTGCCAGCAGCTTAAACGGTGAGCAGTTCTTC. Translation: CASSLNGEQFF.